These 4 T cell receptor beta chains were sequenced from one sample in a study of blood T cells in healthy people across ages. A second PCR of about 6 to 11 cycles used a sample-barcoded 5' primer and a J-beta primer mix. TCRdb analysed the 5' RACE reads with MiXCR anew, one entry per CDR3 protein. The sample contains roughly 930,000 distinct CDR3 sequences, roughly 48% of which appear only once. Material for sequencing was blood. The receptors come from a young man in good health.

This clonotype came up a few times. The chain combines TRBV29-1 with TRBJ2-7; possibly TRBD1 for D (5 bases). Trimming removed 6 bases at V and 5 bases at J, with 17 bases between. The length of the CDR3 is 13 residues. The germline gives CDR1 SQVTM, CDR2 ANQGSEA. The DNA of the CDR3 is TGCAGCGTGGATACGGACACGGCGGACGAGCAGTACTTC. It codes for CSVDTDTADEQYF.

This clonotype was seen once. This sequence joins TRBV7-2 and TRBJ1-4; D unclear. V was shortened by 5 bases and J by 7 bases, with 20 bases between the two germline ends. The CDR3 has 16 amino acids. From germline, CDR1 is SGHTA and CDR2 FQGNSA. CDR3 nucleotide sequence: TGTGCCAGCAGCATTAGCCCACAGAATCGGGGTGAAAAACTGTTTTTT. This sequence encodes CASSISPQNRGEKLFF.

This clonotype was observed a handful of times. V gene TRBV10-3 combines with J gene TRBJ1-2; D may be TRBD1 (5 bases). V gave up 8 bases and J gave up 0 bases, with 10 bases separating them. This CDR3 has 13 amino acids. Germline V gene sequence: CDR1 ENHRY, CDR2 SYGVKD. The CDR3 nucleotides are TGTGCCATCGGGGCGGGACCTAACTATGGCTACACCTTC. This codes for CAIGAGPNYGYTF.

This clonotype was counted only a few times. This chain connects TRBV11-3 to TRBJ1-2; D is undetermined. Germline-derived CDR1 and CDR2 are SGHNT and YENEEA. V lost 3 bases and J lost 9, with 11 bases in between. The CDR3 has 12 residues. CDR3 amino acids: CASSFLAESYTF. CDR3 bases: TGTGCCAGCAGCTTTTTAGCGGAGAGCTACACCTTC.